This T cell receptor beta chain derives from a study of resident and recirculating memory T cells in vitiligo. At the level of the study: Samples were epidermis from two lesional and two nonlesional sites, plus PBMCs. No cells were sorted; samples were homogenized just before genomic DNA extraction.

Study observations and caveats: Clonality differed among vitiligo lesions, with no unique dominant clone. Non-conserved TCRs across sites and patients suggested distinct clones per lesion.

A note on this clone: What it recognizes is unknown.

Profiling relied on immunoSEQ multiplex PCR, and the TCRdb table lists in-frame clones only, not all of them. Here the sample spans 75,000 to 85,000 clones, about 90% being singletons. Germline V gene sequence: CDR1 MNHEY, CDR2 SVGAGI. CDR3 length equals 15 residues. V shed 5 bases, J shed 2 bases, and the junction held 2 bases outside the gene matches. The sample taken for sequencing was blood. This sequence was found in a male donor with vitiligo. The rearrangement links TRBV6-5 to TRBJ2-5; TRBD2 matches at 13 bases. CDR3 sequence reads: CASSQLAGGQETQYF. As DNA, the CDR3 is TGTGCCAGCAGTCAACTAGCGGGGGGGCAAGAGACCCAGTACTTC.